Listed here is a single TCR beta chain. The sample originates from a study of T cells expressing NK-cell markers. Across the whole study: There were seven HCMV-seropositive donors and one seronegative donor among the eight sequenced.

The CDR3 length is 15 residues. What made the TCR beta cDNA was 5'RACE template switching with UMIs. TCRdb re-called the 5' RACE reads, yielding one record per CDR3 amino acid sequence without DNA. Seen in this sample are roughly 350,000 distinct CDR3 sequences; the ten most common clones hold under 6.5%. The sequencing input was blood T cells: a sorted CD56 or NKG2C T cell subset, CD4+ or CD8+ T cells, or bulk PBMC T cells (not recorded which). The TCR was taken from a man aged 18 to 69 in good health. The chain carries TRBV12-3 or TRBV12-4 and TRBJ1-6. The CDR3 is CASRVEGTYNSPLHF.